The clone carrying this T cell receptor beta chain was found once. What it binds is unknown. The data belong to a study of cytomegalovirus exposure and HLA in healthy donors. Regarding the study as a whole: An Asian-associated ancestry cluster reportedly showed fewer N-insertions than the approximately 660-donor mean in a later analysis. Information on immune exposure was restricted to one variable (CMV serostatus). The investigators catalogued 164 TCR beta chains as cytomegalovirus-associated.

13 Jbeta primers and 60 Vbeta primers were used for the PCR. This table comes from immunoSEQ multiplex PCR, and its TCRdb copy is limited to in-frame clones, with some not included. The sample records approximately 200,000 clones, 80% to 85% being singletons. The V end lost 5 bases, the J end lost 0 bases, and 21 bases lay between the germline ends. The CDR3 totals 18 residues. The germline gives CDR1 PRHDT, CDR2 FYEKMQ (reference sequence). V usage is TRBV13 and J usage is TRBJ2-3, with D perhaps TRBD2 (7 bases). This receptor was obtained from a woman between 18 and 29 years old in good health and CMV-seropositive. The sequencing input was PBMCs. The CDR3 DNA is TGTGCCAGCAGCACCTGGAGGGGGGGTGGAACTAGCACAGATACGCAGTATTTT. Translating gives CASSTWRGGGTSTDTQYF.